This record concerns one TCR beta chain sequence. This sample is part of a study of shared T cell receptors in the human thymus. Measured with immunoSEQ multiplex PCR; TCRdb has only the in-frame clones, and not every one. The sample carries hundreds of thousands of clones, roughly 94% recorded once. Unmatched junction bases numbered 9, after V lost 3 bases and J lost 5 bases. This CDR3 region has 19 residues. CDR1 is MGHRA, CDR2 YSYEKL, per germline. V usage is TRBV4-1 and J usage is TRBJ2-2; 16 positions match TRBD2. The specimen sequenced was thymocytes. The sequence derives from a human donor. The CDR3 reads CASSHGTSGRVVGTGELFF. The CDR3 DNA is TGCGCCAGCAGCCACGGGACTAGCGGGAGGGTTGTAGGTACCGGGGAGCTGTTTTTT.